Each of the 8 T cell receptor beta chains below was sequenced from the same sample in a study of blood T cell repertoires in COVID-19. Data came from immunoSEQ multiplex PCR; TCRdb stores just in-frame clones and leaves some out. This table holds 150,000 to 180,000 clones, roughly 80% found once. The sequenced sample was peripheral blood. These TCRs come from an elderly man with acute or convalescent COVID-19.

J is TRBJ2-7 and V is TRBV24-1; D is possibly TRBD1 (5 bases). V shed 4 bases and J shed 5 bases, with 23 bases lying between them. The CDR3 length is 17 residues. The germline V gene encodes CDR1 KGHDR and CDR2 SFDVKD. CDR3 in amino acids: CATSDSKGRAALDEQYV. CDR3 nucleotides: TGTGCCACCAGTGACTCTAAGGGGCGCGCAGCCCTGGACGAGCAGTACGTC.

The V gene is TRBV5-4, the J gene TRBJ1-2; no clear D gene. The ends were cut back, 3 bases at V and 4 bases at J, with 13 bases in the middle. Germline loops: CDR1 SGHNT, CDR2 YYREEE (reference sequence). This CDR3 has 14 residues. In DNA form, the CDR3 reads TGTGCCAGCAGCTCCCCCGACCGACTCTATGGCTACACCTTC. It is translated as CASSSPDRLYGYTF.

The rearrangement links TRBV18 to TRBJ2-3, with D possibly matching TRBD1 (6 bases). Germline V gene lookup returns CDR1 KGHSH and CDR2 LQKENI. This CDR3 comprises 13 residues. V lost 6 bases and J lost 6, with 13 bases in between. The CDR3 DNA reads as TGTGCCAGCTCCCCTAGGACAGCGGATACGCAGTATTTT. It is translated as CASSPRTADTQYF.

The chain links TRBV4-3 to TRBJ1-2, with TRBD1 matching 8 bases. Germline-derived CDR1 and CDR2 are LGHNA and YSLEER. Trimming cost V 0 bases and J 4 bases; bases outside gene matches: 4. This CDR3 spans 15 amino acids. The chain's CDR3 is CASSQDTDRVYGYTF. CDR3 nucleotides: TGCGCCAGCAGCCAAGATACGGACAGGGTCTATGGCTACACCTTC.

J is TRBJ1-2 and V is TRBV5-5; 7 positions match TRBD1. Germline CDR1 is SGHKS and CDR2 is YYEKEE (reference sequence). Trimming took 4 bases from V and 4 from J; bases not matched to a gene: 7. The length of the CDR3 is 14 residues. The CDR3 spells CASSLGTAFYGYTF. In DNA, the CDR3 is TGTGCCAGCAGCCTAGGGACAGCCTTCTATGGCTACACCTTC.

The CDR3 spells CASSQGGAFF. The CDR3, as DNA: TGTGCCAGCAGTCAGGGGGGGGCTTTCTTT. This chain connects TRBV6-6 to TRBJ1-1; 7 bases map to TRBD1. This CDR3 region has 10 residues. The germline CDR1 and CDR2 sequences are MNHNY and SVGAGI (reference sequence). With 5 bases clipped from V and 11 bases from J, the junction kept 2 bases outside the gene matches.

CDR3 DNA sequence: TGTGCCAGCAGAGACAGGTCCCTGAACACTGAAGCTTTCTTT. Translated: CASRDRSLNTEAFF. The chain uses TRBV27 and TRBJ1-1, with a tentative D call TRBD1 (6 bases). Germline CDR1 MNHEY, CDR2 SMNVEV (reference sequence). CDR3 length: 14 amino acids. V lost 6 bases and J 0 bases, leaving 11 bases between the germline ends.

V gene TRBV6-2 or TRBV6-3 combines with J gene TRBJ2-3, with 13 nucleotides matching TRBD2. V shed 0 bases and J 5 bases; nucleotides not matched to a gene: 8. Germline CDR1 reads MNHEY; CDR2 reads SVGEGT. There are 18 residues in the CDR3. The CDR3 spells CASSYSRTSGGALDTQYF. Written as DNA, the CDR3 is TGTGCCAGCAGTTACTCCCGGACTAGCGGGGGAGCACTAGATACGCAGTATTTT.